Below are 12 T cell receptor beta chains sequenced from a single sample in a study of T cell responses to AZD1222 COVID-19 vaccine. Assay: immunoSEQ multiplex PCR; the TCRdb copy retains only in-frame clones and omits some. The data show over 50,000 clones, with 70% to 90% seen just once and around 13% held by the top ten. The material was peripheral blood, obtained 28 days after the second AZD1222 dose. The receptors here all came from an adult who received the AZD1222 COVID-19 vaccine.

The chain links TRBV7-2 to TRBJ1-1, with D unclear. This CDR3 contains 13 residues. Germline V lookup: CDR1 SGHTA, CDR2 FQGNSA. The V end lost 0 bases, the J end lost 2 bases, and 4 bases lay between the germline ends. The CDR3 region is CASSLAPNTEAFF. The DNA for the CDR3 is TGTGCCAGCAGCTTAGCGCCCAACACTGAAGCTTTCTTT.

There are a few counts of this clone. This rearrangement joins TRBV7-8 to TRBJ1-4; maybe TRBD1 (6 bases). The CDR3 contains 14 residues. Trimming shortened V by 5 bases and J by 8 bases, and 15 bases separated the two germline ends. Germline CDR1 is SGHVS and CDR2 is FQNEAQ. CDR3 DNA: TGTGCCAGCAGCCCCGTGGGGGCGGACGAAAAACTGTTTTTT. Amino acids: CASSPVGADEKLFF.

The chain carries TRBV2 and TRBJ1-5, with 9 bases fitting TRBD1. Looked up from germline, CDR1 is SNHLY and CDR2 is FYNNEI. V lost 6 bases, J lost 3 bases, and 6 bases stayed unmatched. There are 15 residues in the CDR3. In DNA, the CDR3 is TGTGCCAGCAGGGGACAGGGTGAGATCAATCAGCCCCAGCATTTT. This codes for CASRGQGEINQPQHF.

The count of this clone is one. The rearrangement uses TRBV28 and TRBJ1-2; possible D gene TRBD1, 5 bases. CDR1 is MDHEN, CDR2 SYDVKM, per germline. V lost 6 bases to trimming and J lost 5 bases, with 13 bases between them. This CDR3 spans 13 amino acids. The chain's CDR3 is CASRAGRQYGYTF. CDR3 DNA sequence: TGTGCCAGCAGGGCGGGACGCCAATATGGCTACACCTTC.

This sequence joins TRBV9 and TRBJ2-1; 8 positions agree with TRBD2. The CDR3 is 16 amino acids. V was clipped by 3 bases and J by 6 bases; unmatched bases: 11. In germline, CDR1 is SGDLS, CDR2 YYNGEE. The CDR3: CASSESLFGRGNEQFF. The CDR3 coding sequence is TGTGCCAGCAGCGAATCTCTGTTCGGGAGGGGCAATGAGCAGTTCTTC.

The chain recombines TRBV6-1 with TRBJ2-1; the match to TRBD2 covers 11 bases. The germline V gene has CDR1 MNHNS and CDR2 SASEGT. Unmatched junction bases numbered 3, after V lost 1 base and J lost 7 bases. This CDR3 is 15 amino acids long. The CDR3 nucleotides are TGTGCCAGCAGTGAAGTTAGCGGGAGGGGAAATGAGCAGTTCTTC. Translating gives CASSEVSGRGNEQFF.

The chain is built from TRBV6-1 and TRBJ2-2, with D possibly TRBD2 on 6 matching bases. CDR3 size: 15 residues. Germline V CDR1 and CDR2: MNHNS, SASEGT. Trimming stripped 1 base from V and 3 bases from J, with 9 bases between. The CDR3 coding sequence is TGTGCCAGCAGTGAAGAAGGGAGGTACACCGGGGAGCTGTTTTTT. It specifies CASSEEGRYTGELFF.

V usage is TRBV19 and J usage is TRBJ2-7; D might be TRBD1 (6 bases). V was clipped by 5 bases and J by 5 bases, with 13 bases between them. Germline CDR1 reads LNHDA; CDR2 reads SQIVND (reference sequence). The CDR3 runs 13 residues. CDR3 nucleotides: TGTGCCAGTAGTGGACAGAGGAGAAACGAGCAGTACTTC. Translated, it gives CASSGQRRNEQYF.

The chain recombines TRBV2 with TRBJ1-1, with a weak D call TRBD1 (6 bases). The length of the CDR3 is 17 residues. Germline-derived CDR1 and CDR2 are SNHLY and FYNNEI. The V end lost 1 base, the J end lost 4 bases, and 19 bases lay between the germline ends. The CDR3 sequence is CASSEGPQGPASTEAFF. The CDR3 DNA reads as TGTGCCAGCAGTGAAGGACCACAGGGACCTGCCAGCACTGAAGCTTTCTTT.

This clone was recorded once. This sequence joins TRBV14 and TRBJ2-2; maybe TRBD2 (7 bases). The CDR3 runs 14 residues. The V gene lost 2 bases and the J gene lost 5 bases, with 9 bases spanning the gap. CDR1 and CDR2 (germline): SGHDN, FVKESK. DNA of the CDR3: TGTGCCAGCAGCCAACGGGGGGCTACCGGGGAGCTGTTTTTT. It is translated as CASSQRGATGELFF. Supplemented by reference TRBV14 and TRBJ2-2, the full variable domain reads EAGVTQFPSHSVIEKGQTVTLRCDPISGHDNLYWYRRVMGKEIKFLLHFVKESKQDESGMPNNRFLAERTGGTYSTLKVQPAELEDSGVYFCASSQRGATGELFFGEGSRLTVL.

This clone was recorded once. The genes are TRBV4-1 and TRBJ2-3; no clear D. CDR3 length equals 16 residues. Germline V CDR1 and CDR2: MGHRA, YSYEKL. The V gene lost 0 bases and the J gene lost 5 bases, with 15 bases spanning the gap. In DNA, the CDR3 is TGCGCCAGCAGCCAAGATGGCCCAAGCGCGATAGATACGCAGTATTTT. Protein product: CASSQDGPSAIDTQYF.

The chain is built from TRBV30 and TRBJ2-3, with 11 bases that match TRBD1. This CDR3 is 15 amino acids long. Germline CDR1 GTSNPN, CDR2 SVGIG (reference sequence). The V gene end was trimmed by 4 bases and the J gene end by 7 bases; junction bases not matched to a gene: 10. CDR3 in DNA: TGTGCCTGGACCCCGTGGACAGGGGGCGCGAATACGCAGTATTTT. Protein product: CAWTPWTGGANTQYF.